What follows is one T cell receptor beta chain and its context. The antigen it recognizes is unknown. No base quality information exists; no much larger clone differs at one position. Per the germline V gene (reference sequence), LNHNV is the CDR1 and YYDKDF is the CDR2. After removal of 1 base from V and 3 bases from J, the junction retains 3 bases not matched to a gene. The CDR3 numbers 15 residues from cysteine through phenylalanine. This entry keeps only the CDR3 DNA: 45 bases, framed from base 1. This entry belongs to a study of CD8 T cells in Susac syndrome (dated by TCRdb to between 2018 and 2021). In terms of the full investigation: Among the sequenced Susac syndrome patients, 5 or 6 had clinically active disease and fewer than ten were in clinical remission. At blood withdrawal, Susac syndrome patients were either therapy-naive, taking corticosteroids (in some cases with IVIg as well), or taking IVIg alone. Repertoire sequencing was used to test whether CD8+ T cell activation and differentiation in Susac syndrome was antigen driven. What the research found in general, with its limitations: The number of individuals in the TCR sequencing and HLA analysis was acknowledged as relatively small. The CD4+ T cell repertoire of patients with Susac syndrome showed no detectable clonal expansion.

RNA was extracted using the RNeasy kit, and roughly 0.5 to 1 ug of the RNA was reverse transcribed with random hexamers. TCR beta CDR3 regions were amplified with the immunoSEQ multiplex PCR assay covering 54 Vbeta and 13 Jbeta segments. PCR amplification bias was corrected using a synthetic template baseline for primer optimization and computational correction. Processing in the source paper ran as follows. Reads were assigned to V, D and J genes according to IMGT and analyzed in immunoSEQ Analyzer, with only productive sequences retained. To calculate clonality, Shannon entropy was normalized by log2 of the number of productive unique sequences and then subtracted from one. For each patient and control, public and private clones were evaluated among the 100 most prevalent clones. Clones were defined as Susac-specific if absent from the healthy and MS cohorts, from 1052 published viral clones and from other ImmuneACCESS disease sequences. The raw public reads went through TCRdb reprocessing: fastp at Q25, MiXCR clone calling, in-frame beta chains kept. CDR3 protein sequences are deduplicated, and each keeps its most common genes and DNA. These V and J calls rely on TCRdb rather than the paper's analysis. The sample data list more than 100,000 distinct CDR3 sequences, and around 96% of these were observed just once. The ten biggest clones cover about 0.13% of the sample.

Peripheral blood CD8+ and CD4+ T cells from healthy donors, Susac syndrome patients and multiple sclerosis patients were profiled by high-throughput TCR beta sequencing. The Susac syndrome patients fulfilled recently defined diagnostic criteria for definite or probable disease. Bulk CD8+ and CD4+ T cells were purified magnetically by negative isolation, whereas CD8+ TEMRA cells were enriched by FACS. Blood was drawn into EDTA tubes, processed within 24 hours, and PBMCs were isolated by density gradient centrifugation. PBMCs intended for TCR sequencing were cryopreserved in liquid nitrogen and thawed later in a water bath at 37 degrees C. The sorted or isolated CD4+, CD8+ and CD8+ TEMRA cells had a purity of 90% or higher.

The sequenced material came from CD4+ T cells from PBMCs. The V and J genes are TRBV15 and TRBJ2-7; 10 bases in the middle match TRBD2. This receptor was taken from a human donor with Susac syndrome. The CDR3 in this case is CATSRGVAGGYEQYF. Here is the DNA: TGTGCCACCAGCAGAGGCGTAGCGGGGGGCTACGAGCAGTACTTC.